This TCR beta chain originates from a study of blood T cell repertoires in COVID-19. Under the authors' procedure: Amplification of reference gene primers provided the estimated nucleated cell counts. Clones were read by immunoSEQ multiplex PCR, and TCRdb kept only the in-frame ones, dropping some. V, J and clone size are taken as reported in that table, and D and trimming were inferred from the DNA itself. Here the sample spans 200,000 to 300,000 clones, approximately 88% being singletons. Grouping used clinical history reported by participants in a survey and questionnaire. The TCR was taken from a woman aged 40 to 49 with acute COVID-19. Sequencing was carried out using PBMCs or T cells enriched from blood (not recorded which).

CDR3 bases: TGTGCCAGCCGGGGACAGGGGTCTGGTGGAGCTTTCTTT. As protein: CASRGQGSGGAFF. V gene TRBV27 combines with J gene TRBJ1-1, with 10 positions matching TRBD1. The junction had 10 bases not matched to a gene; V was cut back by 8 bases and J by 10 bases. Germline CDR1 reads MNHEY; CDR2 reads SMNVEV (reference sequence). This CDR3 contains 13 residues.